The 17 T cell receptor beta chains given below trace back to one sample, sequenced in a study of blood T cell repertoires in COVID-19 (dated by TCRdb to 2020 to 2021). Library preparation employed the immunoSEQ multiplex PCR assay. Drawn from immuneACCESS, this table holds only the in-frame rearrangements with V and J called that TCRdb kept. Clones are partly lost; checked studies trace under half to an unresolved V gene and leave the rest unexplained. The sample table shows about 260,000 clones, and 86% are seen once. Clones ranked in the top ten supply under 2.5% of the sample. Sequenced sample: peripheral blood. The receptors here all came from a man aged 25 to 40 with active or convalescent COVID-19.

The CDR3 DNA is TGTGCCAGCAGCCCGGGACTAGCGGGGGCCTACCAAGAGACCCAGTACTTC. This gives the protein CASSPGLAGAYQETQYF. This chain joins TRBV3-1 (or the pseudogene TRBV3-2) and TRBJ2-5, with 14 positions matching TRBD2. Trimming took 4 bases from V and 0 from J; bases not matched to a gene: 4. Germline V gene lookup returns CDR1 LGHDT and CDR2 YNNKEL (reference sequence). The CDR3 runs 17 residues.

The CDR3 region has the DNA TGTGCCAGCAGCCAGACAGGGACTGGAAACACCATATATTTT. Translated: CASSQTGTGNTIYF. This chain joins TRBV7-9 and TRBJ1-3; TRBD1 matches at 7 bases. The V segment lost 5 bases and the J segment 2 bases; nucleotides outside the gene matches: 3. This CDR3 has 14 amino acids. From germline, CDR1 is SEHNR and CDR2 FQNEAQ (reference sequence).

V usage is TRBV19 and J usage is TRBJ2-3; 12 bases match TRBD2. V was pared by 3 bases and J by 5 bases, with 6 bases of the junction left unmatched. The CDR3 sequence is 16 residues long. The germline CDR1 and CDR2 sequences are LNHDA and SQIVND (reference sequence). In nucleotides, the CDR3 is TGTGCCAGTAGTATCTCGACTAGCGGGGGTGTAGATACGCAGTATTTT. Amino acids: CASSISTSGGVDTQYF.

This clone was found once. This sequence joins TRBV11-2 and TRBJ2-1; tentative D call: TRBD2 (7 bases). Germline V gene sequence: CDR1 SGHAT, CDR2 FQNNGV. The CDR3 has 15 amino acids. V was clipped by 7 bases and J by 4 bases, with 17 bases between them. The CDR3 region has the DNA TGTGCCAGCACCGTACGGGGGGCAGGATACAATGAGCAGTTCTTC. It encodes CASTVRGAGYNEQFF.

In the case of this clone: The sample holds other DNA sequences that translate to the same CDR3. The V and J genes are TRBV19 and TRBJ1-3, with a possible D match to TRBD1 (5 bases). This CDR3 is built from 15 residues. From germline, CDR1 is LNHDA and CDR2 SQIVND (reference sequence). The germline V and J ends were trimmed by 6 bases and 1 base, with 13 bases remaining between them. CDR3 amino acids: CASSISRGSGNTIYF. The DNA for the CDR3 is TGTGCCAGTAGCATCAGCCGGGGGTCTGGAAACACCATATATTTT.

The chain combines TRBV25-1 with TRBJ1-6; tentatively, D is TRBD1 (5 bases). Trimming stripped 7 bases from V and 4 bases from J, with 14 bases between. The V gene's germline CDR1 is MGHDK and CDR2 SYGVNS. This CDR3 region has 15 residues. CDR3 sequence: CASTSSGGYNSPLHF. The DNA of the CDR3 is TGTGCCAGCACCAGTTCGGGGGGTTATAATTCACCCCTCCACTTT.

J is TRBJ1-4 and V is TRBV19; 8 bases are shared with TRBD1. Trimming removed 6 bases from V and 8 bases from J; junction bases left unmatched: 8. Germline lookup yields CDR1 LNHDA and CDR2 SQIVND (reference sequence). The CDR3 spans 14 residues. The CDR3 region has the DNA TGTGCCAGTAGAGATACCGGGACAGGCGAAAAACTGTTTTTT. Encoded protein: CASRDTGTGEKLFF.

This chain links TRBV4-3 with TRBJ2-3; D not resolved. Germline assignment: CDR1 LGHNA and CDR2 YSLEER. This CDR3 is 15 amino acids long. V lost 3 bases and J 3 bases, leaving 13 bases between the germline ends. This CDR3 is CASSQSSPATDTQYF. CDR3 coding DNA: TGCGCCAGCAGCCAGAGCTCCCCCGCGACAGATACGCAGTATTTT.

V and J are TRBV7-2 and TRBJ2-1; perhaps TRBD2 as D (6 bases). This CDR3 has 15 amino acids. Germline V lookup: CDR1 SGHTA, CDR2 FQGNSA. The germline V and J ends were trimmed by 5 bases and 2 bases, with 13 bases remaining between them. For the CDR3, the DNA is TGTGCCAGCAGCGCGAGGTGGGGGGCCTACAATGAGCAGTTCTTC. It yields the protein CASSARWGAYNEQFF.

The CDR3 is CASSLVGEGQFF. The CDR3 bases are TGTGCCAGCAGCTTAGTAGGTGAGGGGCAGTTCTTC. The chain employs TRBV7-9 and TRBJ2-1; possibly TRBD2 for D (5 bases). Trimming shortened V by 1 base and J by 12 bases, and 10 bases separated the two germline ends. The germline CDR1 and CDR2 sequences are SEHNR and FQNEAQ (reference sequence). The CDR3 has 12 amino acids.

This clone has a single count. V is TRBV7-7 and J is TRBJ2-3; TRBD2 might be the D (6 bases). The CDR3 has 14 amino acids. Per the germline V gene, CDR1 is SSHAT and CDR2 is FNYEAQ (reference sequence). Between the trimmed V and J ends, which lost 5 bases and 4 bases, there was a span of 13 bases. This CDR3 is CASSPGDGADTQYF. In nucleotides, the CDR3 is TGTGCCAGCAGCCCGGGGGATGGGGCAGATACGCAGTATTTT.

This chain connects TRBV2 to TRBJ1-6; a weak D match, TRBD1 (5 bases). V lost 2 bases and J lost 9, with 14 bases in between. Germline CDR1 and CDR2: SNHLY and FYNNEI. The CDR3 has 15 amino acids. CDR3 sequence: CASSELRGGSSPLHF. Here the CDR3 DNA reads TGTGCCAGCAGTGAACTGCGGGGGGGGAGTTCACCCCTCCACTTT.

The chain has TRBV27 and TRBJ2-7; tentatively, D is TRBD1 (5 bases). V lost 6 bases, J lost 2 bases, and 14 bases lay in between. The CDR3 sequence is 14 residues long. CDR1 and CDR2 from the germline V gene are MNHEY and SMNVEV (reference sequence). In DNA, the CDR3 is TGTGCCAGCAGCCGACAGTTCCCAACCTACGAGCAGTACTTC. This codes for CASSRQFPTYEQYF.

This chain's CDR3 is CASMKQGFYGYTF. DNA for the CDR3: TGTGCCAGTATGAAACAGGGATTCTATGGCTACACCTTC. This rearrangement joins TRBV19 to TRBJ1-2; a weak D match, TRBD1 (6 bases). This CDR3 region has 13 residues. Germline V gene sequence: CDR1 LNHDA, CDR2 SQIVND (reference sequence). V shed 7 bases and J shed 4 bases, with 13 bases lying between them.

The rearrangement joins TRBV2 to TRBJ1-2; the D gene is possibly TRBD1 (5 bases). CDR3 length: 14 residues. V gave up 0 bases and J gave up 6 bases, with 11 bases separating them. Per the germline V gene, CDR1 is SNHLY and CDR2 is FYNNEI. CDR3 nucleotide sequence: TGTGCCAGCAGTGAAGCGGGCAGGGTGGATGGCTACACCTTC. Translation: CASSEAGRVDGYTF. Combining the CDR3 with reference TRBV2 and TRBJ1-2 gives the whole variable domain EPEVTQTPSHQVTQMGQEVILRCVPISNHLYFYWYRQILGQKVEFLVSFYNNEISEKSEIFDDQFSVERPDGSNFTLKIRSTKLEDSAMYFCASSEAGRVDGYTFGSGTRLTVV.

The CDR3 sequence is CSVDSGLADYEQYF. DNA of the CDR3: TGCAGCGTTGATAGCGGACTAGCGGACTACGAGCAGTACTTC. The genes are TRBV29-1 and TRBJ2-7; 10 bases align to TRBD2. Germline V lookup: CDR1 SQVTM, CDR2 ANQGSEA. The CDR3 contains 14 residues. V shed 3 bases, J shed 3 bases, and the junction held 5 bases outside the gene matches.

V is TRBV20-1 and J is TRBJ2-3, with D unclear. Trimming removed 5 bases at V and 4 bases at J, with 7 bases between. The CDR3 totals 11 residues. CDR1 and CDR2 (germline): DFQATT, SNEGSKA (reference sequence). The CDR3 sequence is CSALLPDTQYF. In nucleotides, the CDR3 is TGCAGTGCTCTACTCCCAGATACGCAGTATTTT.